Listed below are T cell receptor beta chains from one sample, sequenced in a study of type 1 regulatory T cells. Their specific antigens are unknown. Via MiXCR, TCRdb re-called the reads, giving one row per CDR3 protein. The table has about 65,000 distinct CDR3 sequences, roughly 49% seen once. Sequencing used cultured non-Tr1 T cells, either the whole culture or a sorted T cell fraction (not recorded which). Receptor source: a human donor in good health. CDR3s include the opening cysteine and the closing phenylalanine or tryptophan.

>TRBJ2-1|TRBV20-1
CSARLMDRAFF
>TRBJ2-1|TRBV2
CASDATPNEQFF
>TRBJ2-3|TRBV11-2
CASSSAPRRVAGGSPADTQYF
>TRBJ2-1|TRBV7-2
CASSFEGGGYYEQFF
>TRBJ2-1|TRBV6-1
CASSEAGSREFF
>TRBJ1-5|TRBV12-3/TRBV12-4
CASSLGGQGLLAQHF
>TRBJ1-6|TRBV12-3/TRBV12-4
CASSFSLLAGRSGSPLHF
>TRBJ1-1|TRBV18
CASSPGQGATFF
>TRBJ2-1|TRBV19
CASSMAGSTFEQFF
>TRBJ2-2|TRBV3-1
CASSQRTGELFF